Sequencing of this TCR beta chain was carried out in a study of shared clonotypes between healthy human individuals. Germline trimming cut 6 bases from V and 1 base from J; bases unmatched to any gene: 5. There are 15 residues in the CDR3. Germline loops: CDR1 MNHEY, CDR2 SVGAGI. Comments on this clone: Its target is not known.

Splitting the CD4+ cells yielded a CD45RA+ naive subset and a CD45RA-negative memory subset. Study outcomes and limitations: Some clonotypes were shared by all four sorted-subset donors, while others were not shared. The non-shared ones had lower generation probabilities than the shared ones. Around 4.7% was the fraction of naive CD4 clonotypes found shared across four donors.

Once extracted for a subset, genomic DNA was divided evenly among several immunoSEQ plates. Only in-frame clones appear in the TCRdb table, and some are missing; sequencing was by immunoSEQ multiplex PCR. The sample lists around 550,000 clones, 90% to 96% seen once, with 0.06% in the top ten. This TCR was recovered from a woman aged 25-40 years in good health. Input material: naive CD4+ T cells sorted from blood. The subset: CD45RA+ positively selected. This chain joins TRBV6-5 and TRBJ1-4, with 7 bases lining up with TRBD1. The chain's CDR3 is CASRNRGGTNEKLFF. The CDR3 DNA is TGTGCCAGCAGGAACAGGGGCGGAACTAATGAAAAACTGTTTTTT.